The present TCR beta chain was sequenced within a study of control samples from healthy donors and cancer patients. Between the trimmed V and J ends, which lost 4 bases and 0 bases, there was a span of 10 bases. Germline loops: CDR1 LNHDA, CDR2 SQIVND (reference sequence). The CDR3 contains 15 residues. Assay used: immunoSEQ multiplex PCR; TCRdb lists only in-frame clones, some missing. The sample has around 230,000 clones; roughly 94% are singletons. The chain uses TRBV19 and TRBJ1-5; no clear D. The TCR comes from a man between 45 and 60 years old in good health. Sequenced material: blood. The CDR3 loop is CASSKGRDSNQPQHF. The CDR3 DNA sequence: TGTGCCAGTAGTAAAGGGAGGGATAGCAATCAGCCCCAGCATTTT.